The T cell receptor (beta chain) described here comes from a study of T cells in Graves' hyperthyroidism and ophthalmopathy. Regions amplified from RNA transcripts were the TCR beta CDR3 regions. HTBI primers drove first-round RT-PCR of the TCR CDR3. TCRdb reprocessed the multiplex PCR reads with MiXCR, giving one entry per CDR3 protein. The sample carries around 350,000 distinct CDR3 sequences, more than 12% recorded once. This CDR3 contains 15 residues. V was clipped by 3 bases and J by 3 bases, with 15 bases between them. CDR1 and CDR2 (germline): SGHKS, YYEKEE (reference sequence). This clonotype was observed many times.

The receptor's source is a woman in her twenties or thirties with Graves' ophthalmopathy. The chain is built from TRBV5-5 and TRBJ2-5, with D possibly being TRBD2 (5 bases). The sequenced sample consisted of blood. The CDR3 DNA sequence: TGTGCCAGCAGCTCCGGACTCAATCCAAAAGAGACCCAGTACTTC. Translated: CASSSGLNPKETQYF.